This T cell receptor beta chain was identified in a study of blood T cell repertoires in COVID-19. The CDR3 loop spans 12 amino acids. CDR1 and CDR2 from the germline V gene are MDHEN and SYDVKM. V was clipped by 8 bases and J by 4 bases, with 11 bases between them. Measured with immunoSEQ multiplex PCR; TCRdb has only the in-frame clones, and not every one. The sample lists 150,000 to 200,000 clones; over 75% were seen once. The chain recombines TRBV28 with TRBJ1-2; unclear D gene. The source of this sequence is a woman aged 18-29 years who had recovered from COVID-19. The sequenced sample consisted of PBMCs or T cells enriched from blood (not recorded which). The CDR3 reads CASAGTGYGYTF. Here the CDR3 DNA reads TGTGCCAGCGCGGGTACCGGCTATGGCTACACCTTC.